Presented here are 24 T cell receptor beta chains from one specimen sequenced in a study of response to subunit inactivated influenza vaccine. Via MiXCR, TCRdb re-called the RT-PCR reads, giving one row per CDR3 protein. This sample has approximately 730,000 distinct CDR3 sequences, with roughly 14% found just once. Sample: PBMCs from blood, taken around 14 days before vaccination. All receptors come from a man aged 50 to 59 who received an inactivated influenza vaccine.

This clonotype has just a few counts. This CDR3 reads CASSTRDRAETQYF. DNA of the CDR3: TGTGCCAGCAGCACCCGGGACAGGGCAGAGACCCAGTACTTC. The rearrangement links TRBV11-2 to TRBJ2-5, with TRBD1 identical over 9 bases. This CDR3 is built from 14 residues. In germline, CDR1 is SGHAT, CDR2 FQNNGV. The V and J ends lost 5 bases and 4 bases, in that order; junction bases with no gene match: 5.

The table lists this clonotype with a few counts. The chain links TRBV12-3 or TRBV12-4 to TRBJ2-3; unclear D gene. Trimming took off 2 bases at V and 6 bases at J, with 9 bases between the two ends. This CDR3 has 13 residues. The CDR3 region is CASSLYGLDTQYF. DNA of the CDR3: TGTGCCAGCAGTTTATACGGATTGGATACGCAGTATTTT.

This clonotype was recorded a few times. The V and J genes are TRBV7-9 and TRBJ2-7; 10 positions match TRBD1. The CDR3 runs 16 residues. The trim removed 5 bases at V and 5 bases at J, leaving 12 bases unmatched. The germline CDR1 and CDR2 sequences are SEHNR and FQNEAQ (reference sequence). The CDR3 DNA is TGTGCCAGCAGCCCGACTCCGGGACAGGGGACTAACGAGCAGTACTTC. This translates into CASSPTPGQGTNEQYF.

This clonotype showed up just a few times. The CDR3 DNA is TGTGCCAGCAGCTTAGTACAGCCCCGTATTTCTGGGGCCAACGTCCTGACTTTC. Residues: CASSLVQPRISGANVLTF. The chain joins TRBV11-2 to TRBJ2-6; D call uncertain. The CDR3 totals 18 residues. CDR1 and CDR2 from the germline V gene are SGHAT and FQNNGV. Trimming took 1 base from V and 1 from J, leaving 14 bases between them.

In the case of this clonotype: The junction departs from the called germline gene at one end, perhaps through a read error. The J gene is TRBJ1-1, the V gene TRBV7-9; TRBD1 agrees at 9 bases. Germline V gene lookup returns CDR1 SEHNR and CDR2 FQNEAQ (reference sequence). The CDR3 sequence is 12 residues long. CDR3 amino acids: CASSLEQGASAF. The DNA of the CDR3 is TGTGCCAGCAGCTTAGAACAGGGGGCATCAGCTTTT.

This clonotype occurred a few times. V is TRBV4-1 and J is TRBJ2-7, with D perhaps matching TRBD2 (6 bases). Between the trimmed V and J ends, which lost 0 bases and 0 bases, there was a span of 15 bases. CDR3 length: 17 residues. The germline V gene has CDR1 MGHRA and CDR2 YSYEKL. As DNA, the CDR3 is TGCGCCAGCAGCCAAGATATCGGGGGAACCCTCTCCTACGAGCAGTACTTC. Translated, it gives CASSQDIGGTLSYEQYF.

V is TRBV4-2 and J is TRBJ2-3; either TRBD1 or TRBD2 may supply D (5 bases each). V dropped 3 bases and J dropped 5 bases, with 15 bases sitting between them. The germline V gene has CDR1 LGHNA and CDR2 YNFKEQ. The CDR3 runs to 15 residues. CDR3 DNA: TGTGCCAGCAGCCAGGCCGGGACCTCTGGAGATACGCAGTATTTT. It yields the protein CASSQAGTSGDTQYF.

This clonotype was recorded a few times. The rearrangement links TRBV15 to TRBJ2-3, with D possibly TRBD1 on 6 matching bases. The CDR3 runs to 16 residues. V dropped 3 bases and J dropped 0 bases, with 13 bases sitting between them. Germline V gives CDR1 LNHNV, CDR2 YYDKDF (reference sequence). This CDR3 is CATSRDSPASTDTQYF. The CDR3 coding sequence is TGTGCCACCAGCAGGGACAGCCCAGCTAGCACAGATACGCAGTATTTT. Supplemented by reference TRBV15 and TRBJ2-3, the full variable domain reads DAMVIQNPRYQVTQFGKPVTLSCSQTLNHNVMYWYQQKSSQAPKLLFHYYDKDFNNEADTPDNFQSRRPNTSFCFLDIRSPGLGDTAMYLCATSRDSPASTDTQYFGPGTRLTVL.

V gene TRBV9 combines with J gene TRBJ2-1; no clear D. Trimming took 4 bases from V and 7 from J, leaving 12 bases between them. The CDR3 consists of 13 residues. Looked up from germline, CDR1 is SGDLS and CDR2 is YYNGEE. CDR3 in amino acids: CASSFDLTNEQFF. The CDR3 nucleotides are TGTGCCAGCAGCTTCGACTTAACTAATGAGCAGTTCTTC.

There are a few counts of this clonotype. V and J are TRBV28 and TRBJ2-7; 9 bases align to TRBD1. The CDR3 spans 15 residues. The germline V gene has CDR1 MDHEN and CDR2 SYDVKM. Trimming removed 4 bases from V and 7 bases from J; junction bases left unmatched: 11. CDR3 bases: TGTGCCAGCAGTTCCCCCGGGACAGGGAGAGGAGAGCAGTACTTC. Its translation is CASSSPGTGRGEQYF. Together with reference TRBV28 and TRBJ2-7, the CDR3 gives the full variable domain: DVKVTQSSRYLVKRTGEKVFLECVQDMDHENMFWYRQDPGLGLRLIYFSYDVKMKEKGDIPEGYSVSREKKERFSLILESASTNQTSMYLCASSSPGTGRGEQYFGPGTRLTVT.

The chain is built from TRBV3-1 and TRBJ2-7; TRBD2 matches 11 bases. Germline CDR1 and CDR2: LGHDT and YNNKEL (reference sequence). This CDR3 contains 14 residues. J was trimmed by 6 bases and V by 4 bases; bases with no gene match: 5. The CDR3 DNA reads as TGTGCCAGCAGCCTTAGCGGGGGGGCCCCCGAGCAGTACTTC. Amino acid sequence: CASSLSGGAPEQYF.

The CDR3, as DNA: TGCAGTGCTAGAGGTAGTGTCTTGTACTACAATGAGCAGTTCTTC. Translating it yields CSARGSVLYYNEQFF. V usage is TRBV20-1 and J usage is TRBJ2-1; no clear D. This CDR3 is 15 amino acids long. Germline CDR1 and CDR2: DFQATT and SNEGSKA (reference sequence). V shed 1 base and J shed 3 bases, with 13 bases lying between them.

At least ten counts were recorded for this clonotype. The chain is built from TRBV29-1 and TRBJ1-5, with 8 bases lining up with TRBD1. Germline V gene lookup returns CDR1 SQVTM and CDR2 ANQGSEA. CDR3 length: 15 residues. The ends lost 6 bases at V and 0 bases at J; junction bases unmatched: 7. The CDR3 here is CSVAGTGNSNQPQHF. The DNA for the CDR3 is TGCAGCGTCGCTGGGACAGGCAATAGCAATCAGCCCCAGCATTTT.

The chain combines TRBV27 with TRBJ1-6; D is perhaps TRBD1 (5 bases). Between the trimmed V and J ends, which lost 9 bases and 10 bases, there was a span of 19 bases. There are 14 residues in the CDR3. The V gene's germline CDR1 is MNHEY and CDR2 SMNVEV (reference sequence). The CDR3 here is CASGRGLRDSPLHF. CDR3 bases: TGTGCCAGTGGCCGGGGACTTCGGGACTCACCCCTCCACTTT.

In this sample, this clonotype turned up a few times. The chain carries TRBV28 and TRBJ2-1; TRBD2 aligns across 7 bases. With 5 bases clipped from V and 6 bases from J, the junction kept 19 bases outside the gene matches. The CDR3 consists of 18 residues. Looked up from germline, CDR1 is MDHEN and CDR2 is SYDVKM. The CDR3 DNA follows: TGTGCCAGCAGTCGCCGGGGCGGGAGAAATCGGTATAGCAATGAGCAGTTCTTC. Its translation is CASSRRGGRNRYSNEQFF.

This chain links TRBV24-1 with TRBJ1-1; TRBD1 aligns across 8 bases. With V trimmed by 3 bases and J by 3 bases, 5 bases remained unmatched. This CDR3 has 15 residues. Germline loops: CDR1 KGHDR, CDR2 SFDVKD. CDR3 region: CATSDATGVDTEAFF. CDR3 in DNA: TGTGCCACCAGTGATGCGACAGGGGTGGACACTGAAGCTTTCTTT.

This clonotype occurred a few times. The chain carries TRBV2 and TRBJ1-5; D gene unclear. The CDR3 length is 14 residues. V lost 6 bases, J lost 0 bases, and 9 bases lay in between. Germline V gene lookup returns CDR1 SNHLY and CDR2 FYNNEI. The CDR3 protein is CASRPYYSNQPQHF. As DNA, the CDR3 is TGTGCCAGCAGACCTTATTATAGCAATCAGCCCCAGCATTTT.

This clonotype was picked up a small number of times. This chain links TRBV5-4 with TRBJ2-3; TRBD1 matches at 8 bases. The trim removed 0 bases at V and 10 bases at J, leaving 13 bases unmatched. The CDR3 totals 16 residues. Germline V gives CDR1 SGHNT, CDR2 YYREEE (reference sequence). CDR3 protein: CASSLGGETGQGAQYF. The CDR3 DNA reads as TGTGCCAGCAGCTTGGGAGGCGAGACTGGACAGGGTGCGCAGTATTTT.

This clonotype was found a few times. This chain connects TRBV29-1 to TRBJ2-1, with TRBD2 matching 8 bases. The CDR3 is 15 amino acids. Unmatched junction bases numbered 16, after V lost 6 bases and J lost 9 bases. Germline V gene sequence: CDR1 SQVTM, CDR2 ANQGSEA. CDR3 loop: CSVGTSVLSSGEQFF. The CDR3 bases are TGCAGCGTGGGGACTAGTGTATTAAGTAGCGGTGAGCAGTTCTTC.

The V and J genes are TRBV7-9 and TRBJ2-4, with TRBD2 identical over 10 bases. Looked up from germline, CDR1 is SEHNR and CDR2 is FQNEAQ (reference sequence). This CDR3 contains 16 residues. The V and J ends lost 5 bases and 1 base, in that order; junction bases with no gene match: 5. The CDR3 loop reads CASSHSGGAAKNIQYF. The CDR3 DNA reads TGTGCCAGCAGCCACAGCGGGGGGGCTGCCAAAAACATTCAGTACTTC.

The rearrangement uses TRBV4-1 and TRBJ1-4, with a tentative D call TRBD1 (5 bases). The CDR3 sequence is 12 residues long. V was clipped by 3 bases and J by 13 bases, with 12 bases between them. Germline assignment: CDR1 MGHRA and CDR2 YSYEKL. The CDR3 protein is CASSQVRDVLFF. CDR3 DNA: TGCGCCAGCAGCCAGGTCCGGGACGTACTGTTTTTT.

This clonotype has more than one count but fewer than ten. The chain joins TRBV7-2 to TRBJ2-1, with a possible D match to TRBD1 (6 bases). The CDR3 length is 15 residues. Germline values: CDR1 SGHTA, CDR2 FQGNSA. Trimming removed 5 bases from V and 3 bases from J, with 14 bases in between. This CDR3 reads CASSPSPGHYNEQFF. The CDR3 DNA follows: TGTGCCAGCAGCCCCAGCCCGGGACACTACAATGAGCAGTTCTTC.

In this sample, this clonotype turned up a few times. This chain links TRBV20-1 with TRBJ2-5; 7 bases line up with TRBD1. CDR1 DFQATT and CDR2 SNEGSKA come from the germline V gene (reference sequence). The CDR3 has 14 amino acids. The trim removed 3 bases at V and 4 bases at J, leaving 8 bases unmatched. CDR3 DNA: TGCAGTGCTAGTGGAGACAGGGTGGGAGAGACCCAGTACTTC. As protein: CSASGDRVGETQYF.

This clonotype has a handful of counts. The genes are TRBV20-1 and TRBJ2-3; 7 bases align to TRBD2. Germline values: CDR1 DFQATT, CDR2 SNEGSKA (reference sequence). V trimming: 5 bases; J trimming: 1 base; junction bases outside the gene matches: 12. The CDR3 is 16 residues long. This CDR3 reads CSAGGGLASGTDTQYF. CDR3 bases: TGCAGTGCTGGCGGGGGTCTGGCTAGCGGCACAGATACGCAGTATTTT.